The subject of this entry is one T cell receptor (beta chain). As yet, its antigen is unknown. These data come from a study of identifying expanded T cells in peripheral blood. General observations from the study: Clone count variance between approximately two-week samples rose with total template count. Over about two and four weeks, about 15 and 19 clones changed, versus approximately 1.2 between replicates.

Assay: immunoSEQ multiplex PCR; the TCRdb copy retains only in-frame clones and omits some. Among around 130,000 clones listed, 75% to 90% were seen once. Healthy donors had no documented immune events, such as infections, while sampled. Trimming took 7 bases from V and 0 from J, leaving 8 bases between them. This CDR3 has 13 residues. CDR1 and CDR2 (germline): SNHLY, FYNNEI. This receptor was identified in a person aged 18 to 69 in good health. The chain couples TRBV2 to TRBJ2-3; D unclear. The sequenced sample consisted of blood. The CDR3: CASTDTSTDTQYF. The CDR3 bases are TGTGCCAGCACCGACACGAGCACAGATACGCAGTATTTT. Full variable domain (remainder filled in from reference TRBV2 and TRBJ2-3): EPEVTQTPSHQVTQMGQEVILRCVPISNHLYFYWYRQILGQKVEFLVSFYNNEISEKSEIFDDQFSVERPDGSNFTLKIRSTKLEDSAMYFCASTDTSTDTQYFGPGTRLTVL.